Listed below are T cell receptor beta chains from one sample, sequenced in a study of CD8+ T cells in alopecia areata. TCRdb keeps only in-frame clones here, not all; method: immunoSEQ multiplex PCR. Among tens of thousands of clones listed, about three fifths were seen once. The material was CD8+ T cells sorted from blood, obtained at week 0. The receptors were gathered from a human donor with alopecia areata. Each CDR3 is given with its conserved first and last residue. A D gene is named only where the DNA matches it firmly. Expanded clones get a size class; other rows say once, few or many, or leave the size out.

V gene	J gene	clone size	D gene	CDR3 DNA	CDR3 protein
TRBV4-2	TRBJ2-4	NA	TRBD1	TGTGCCAGCAGCCTGGGGACAGGGGGCAGTTGGATCAAAAACATTCAGTACTTC	CASSLGTGGSWIKNIQYF
TRBV7-9	TRBJ2-4	NA	NA	TGTGCCAGCAGCTCGCCGACAGGAGCGTTAGCCAAAAACATTCAGTACTTC	CASSSPTGALAKNIQYF
TRBV6-5	TRBJ2-3	NA	NA	TGTGCCAGCAGTTACTCGGGGGCCGGTGGGGATACGCAGTATTTT	CASSYSGAGGDTQYF
TRBV27	TRBJ1-2	few	TRBD1	TGTGCCAGCAGTTTAATGGGCAGGGGGAACTATGGCTACACCTTC	CASSLMGRGNYGYTF
TRBV7-2	TRBJ2-1	many	NA	TGTGCCAGCAGCTTAGCGGCGGGGCCCACGGACAATGAGCAGTTCTTC	CASSLAAGPTDNEQFF
TRBV30	TRBJ1-5	NA	TRBD1	TGTGCCTGGAGTGTACGACAGGGTCATCAGCCCCAGCATTTT	CAWSVRQGHQPQHF
TRBV10-2	TRBJ1-1	NA	NA	TGCGCCAGCAGTGAGGGGGCGTGGGACACTGAAGCTTTCTTT	CASSEGAWDTEAFF
TRBV10-2	TRBJ2-6	NA	TRBD2	TGCGCCAGCAGTAACAGCGGGAGGCGGCCTGGGGCCAACGTCCTGACTTTC	CASSNSGRRPGANVLTF
TRBV4-1	TRBJ1-2	NA	NA	TGCGCCAGCAGCCAAGCCGGAGATGGCTACACCTTC	CASSQAGDGYTF
TRBV5-5	TRBJ2-1	many	NA	TGTGCCAGCAGCCAAGTGAGAGTAGAGCCCAATGAGCAGTTCTTC	CASSQVRVEPNEQFF
TRBV4-3	TRBJ2-1	few	TRBD2	TGCGCCAGCAGCCAAGACGTGCGCCTAGCGGGGGGAGGGGGTGAGCAGTTCTTC	CASSQDVRLAGGGGEQFF
TRBV29-1	TRBJ1-2	NA	NA	TGCAGCGACGTGACTAACTATGGCTACACCTTC	CSDVTNYGYTF
TRBV13	TRBJ1-2	NA	NA	TGTGCCAGCAGCTTAGCCGACTTGTCGGACTATGGCTACACCTTC	CASSLADLSDYGYTF
TRBV7-9	TRBJ2-5	NA	TRBD1	TGTGCCAGCAGCTTAGGGCCCACAGGGGGCATGGAGACCCAGTACTTC	CASSLGPTGGMETQYF
TRBV4-1	TRBJ1-1	few	NA	TGCGCCAGCAGCCAAGGGACGGGACATGAAGCTTTCTTT	CASSQGTGHEAFF
TRBV29-1	TRBJ2-3	few	TRBD1	TGCAGCGTGGGGGGACAGGATGAGAAGGGCCTAGGCACAGATACGCAGTATTTT	CSVGGQDEKGLGTDTQYF
TRBV2	TRBJ2-3	NA	TRBD1	TGTGCCAGCCGGACAGGGGCCGACCGGGTAGATACGCAGTATTTT	CASRTGADRVDTQYF
TRBV7-2	TRBJ2-6	NA	NA	TGTGCCAGCAGCTTAATAGGTCGGCCCTCTGGGGCCAACGTCCTGACTTTC	CASSLIGRPSGANVLTF
TRBV7-9	TRBJ2-1	NA	TRBD2	TGTGCCAGCAGCTTCGGCGGGGGCTACAATGAGCAGTTCTTC	CASSFGGGYNEQFF
TRBV5-1	TRBJ2-3	NA	NA	TGCGCCAGCAGCTTGCGGCCAGATACGCAGTATTTT	CASSLRPDTQYF
TRBV4-1	TRBJ2-2	NA	NA	TGCGCCAGCAAACTACAGGGTAGACAAGGGGAGCTGTTTTTT	CASKLQGRQGELFF
TRBV5-1	TRBJ2-1	NA	NA	TGCGCCAGCAGCTTCGTAAGCTACAATGAGCAGTTCTTC	CASSFVSYNEQFF
TRBV2	TRBJ1-2	NA	NA	TGTGCCAGCAGTGTTGTCGCTACTAACTATGGCTACACCTTC	CASSVVATNYGYTF
TRBV9	TRBJ2-3	NA	TRBD2	TGTGCCAGCAGCGCCGGGACTAGCGGGGACAGCACAGATACGCAGTATTTT	CASSAGTSGDSTDTQYF